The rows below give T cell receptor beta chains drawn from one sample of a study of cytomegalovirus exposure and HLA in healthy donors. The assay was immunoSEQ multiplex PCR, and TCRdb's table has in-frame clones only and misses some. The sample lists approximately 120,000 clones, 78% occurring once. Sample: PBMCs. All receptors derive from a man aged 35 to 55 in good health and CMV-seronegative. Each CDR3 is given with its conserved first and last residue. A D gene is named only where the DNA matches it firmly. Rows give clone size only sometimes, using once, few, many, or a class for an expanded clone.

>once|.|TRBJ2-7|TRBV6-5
TGTGCCAGCAGTCAACTCAGGGGAGGGACCTACGAGCAGTACTTC
CASSQLRGGTYEQYF
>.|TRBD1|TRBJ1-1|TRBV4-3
TGCGCCAGCAGCCAAGATCACAGGGGGACTGAAGCTTTCTTT
CASSQDHRGTEAFF
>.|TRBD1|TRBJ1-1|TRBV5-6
TGTGCCAGCAGCCTTAAGCGATTTCTACGACAGGGGCGCACTGAAGCTTTCTTT
CASSLKRFLRQGRTEAFF
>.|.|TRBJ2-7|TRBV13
TGTGCCAGCAGCCTAAGGGTTCAGGGTCCCTACGAGCAGTACTTC
CASSLRVQGPYEQYF
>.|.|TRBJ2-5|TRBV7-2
TGTGCCAGCAGCTTAGCACGGGGGGCCCAAGAGACCCAGTACTTC
CASSLARGAQETQYF
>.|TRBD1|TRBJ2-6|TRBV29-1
TGCAGCGCATCACAGGGGGCTCGTTCTGGGGCCAACGTCCTGACTTTC
CSASQGARSGANVLTF
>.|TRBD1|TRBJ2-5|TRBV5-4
TGTGCCAGCAGCTTGGCCGGATCGATACAGGGGAAGACCCAGTACTTC
CASSLAGSIQGKTQYF
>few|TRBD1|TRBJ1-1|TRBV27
TGTGCCAGCAGTTGGGAACAGGGGACTGAAGCTTTCTTT
CASSWEQGTEAFF
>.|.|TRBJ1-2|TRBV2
TGTGCCAGCATCGATCGGCAGACAGCGTATGGCTACACCTTC
CASIDRQTAYGYTF
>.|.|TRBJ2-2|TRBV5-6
TGTGCCAGCAGCTTAGGAGGGCCCACCGGGAAGCTGTTTTTT
CASSLGGPTGKLFF
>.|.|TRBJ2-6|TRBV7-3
TGTGCCAGCAGCCCTACCCCCTCTGGGGCCAACGTCCTGACTTTC
CASSPTPSGANVLTF
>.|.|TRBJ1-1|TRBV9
TGTGCCAGCAGCGTAGTCTCTAACACTGAAGCTTTCTTT
CASSVVSNTEAFF
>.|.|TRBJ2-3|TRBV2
TGTGCCAGCAATCCCTTCAGGGAAGATACGCAGTATTTT
CASNPFREDTQYF
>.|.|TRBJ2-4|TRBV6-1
TGTGCCAGCAGACCCGGACTAGCCAAAAACATTCAGTACTTC
CASRPGLAKNIQYF
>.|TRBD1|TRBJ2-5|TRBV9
TGTGCCAGCAGCGTCGGGACAGCTGAAGAGACCCAGTACTTC
CASSVGTAEETQYF
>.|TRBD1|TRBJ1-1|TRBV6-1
TGTGCCAGCAGTCCGGGACAGCGACACACTGAAGCTTTCTTT
CASSPGQRHTEAFF
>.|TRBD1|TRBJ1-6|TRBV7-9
TGTGCCAGCAGCCCCGGGACAGGGGTAGGGTCACCCCTCCACTTT
CASSPGTGVGSPLHF
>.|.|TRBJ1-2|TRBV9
TGTGCCAGCAGCCCCGGAGGCCCCGGGTATGGCTACACCTTC
CASSPGGPGYGYTF